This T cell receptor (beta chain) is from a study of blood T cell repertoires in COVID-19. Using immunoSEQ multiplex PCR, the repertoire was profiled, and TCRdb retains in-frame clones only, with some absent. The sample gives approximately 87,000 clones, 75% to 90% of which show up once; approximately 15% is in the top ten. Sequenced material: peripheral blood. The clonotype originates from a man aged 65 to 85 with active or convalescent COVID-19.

Here the CDR3 reads CASSQITGVTEAFF. Written as DNA, the CDR3 is TGTGCCAGCAGCCAAATTACAGGGGTCACTGAAGCTTTCTTT. This chain joins TRBV14 and TRBJ1-1; 7 bases align to TRBD1. Trimming took 2 bases from V and 4 from J; bases not matched to a gene: 4. Per germline, CDR1 SGHDN and CDR2 FVKESK. CDR3 size: 14 residues. The full variable domain, with the rest looked up from reference TRBV14 and TRBJ1-1, is EAGVTQFPSHSVIEKGQTVTLRCDPISGHDNLYWYRRVMGKEIKFLLHFVKESKQDESGMPNNRFLAERTGGTYSTLKVQPAELEDSGVYFCASSQITGVTEAFFGQGTRLTVV.